Listed below are T cell receptor beta chains from one sample, sequenced in a study of OX40 agonist ivuxolimab in advanced cancers. Only in-frame clones appear in the TCRdb table, and some are missing; sequencing was by immunoSEQ multiplex PCR. The table shows tens of thousands of clones, with about 91% occurring only once. The material sequenced was CD4+ or CD8+ T cells sorted from blood, taken in a trial of the OX40 agonist ivuxolimab. Receptor source: an adult with an advanced solid tumor such as melanoma, head and neck, liver or kidney cancer. Both conserved end residues are part of each CDR3. Each record gives: clone size, D gene, J gene, V gene, CDR3 protein, CDR3 DNA. The D gene is left open where the match is weak. The size entry is marked missing in some rows and otherwise reads once, few, many or a size class.

abundance: NA; d_gene: NA; j_gene: TRBJ2-4; v_gene: TRBV2; CDR3aa: CASSEALTSTAKNIQYF; CDR3nt: TGTGCCAGCAGTGAAGCGCTTACTAGCACCGCCAAAAACATTCAGTACTTC
abundance: NA; d_gene: NA; j_gene: TRBJ1-5; v_gene: TRBV2; CDR3aa: CASNPGLGNQPQHF; CDR3nt: TGTGCCAGCAATCCGGGCTTGGGCAATCAGCCCCAGCATTTT
abundance: NA; d_gene: TRBD1; j_gene: TRBJ2-1; v_gene: TRBV5-1; CDR3aa: CASSWGQGAGNEQFF; CDR3nt: TGCGCCAGCAGCTGGGGACAGGGGGCGGGGAATGAGCAGTTCTTC
abundance: NA; d_gene: TRBD1; j_gene: TRBJ1-1; v_gene: TRBV5-1; CDR3aa: CASSWGTANTEAFF; CDR3nt: TGCGCCAGCAGCTGGGGGACAGCGAACACTGAAGCTTTCTTT
abundance: NA; d_gene: NA; j_gene: TRBJ2-3; v_gene: TRBV19; CDR3aa: CASSIRFEGTDTQYF; CDR3nt: TGTGCCAGTAGTATTAGGTTCGAGGGGACTGATACGCAGTATTTT
abundance: NA; d_gene: TRBD1; j_gene: TRBJ2-2; v_gene: TRBV11-2; CDR3aa: CASSYDLTGGTGELFF; CDR3nt: TGTGCCAGCAGCTACGACTTGACAGGGGGCACCGGGGAGCTGTTTTTT
abundance: NA; d_gene: NA; j_gene: TRBJ1-2; v_gene: TRBV14; CDR3aa: CASSQRPVSSGARYGYTF; CDR3nt: TGTGCCAGCAGCCAACGGCCCGTAAGCTCCGGGGCGCGGTATGGCTACACCTTC
abundance: NA; d_gene: NA; j_gene: TRBJ1-4; v_gene: TRBV15; CDR3aa: CATRAGDLTNEKLFF; CDR3nt: TGTGCCACCCGTGCAGGGGATTTAACTAATGAAAAACTGTTTTTT
abundance: NA; d_gene: NA; j_gene: TRBJ2-3; v_gene: TRBV4-1; CDR3aa: CASSPRAESSTDTQYF; CDR3nt: TGCGCCAGCAGCCCCCGAGCGGAATCTAGCACAGATACGCAGTATTTT
abundance: NA; d_gene: NA; j_gene: TRBJ1-5; v_gene: TRBV9; CDR3aa: CASSVDRDGNQPQHF; CDR3nt: TGTGCCAGCAGCGTAGATAGGGATGGCAATCAGCCCCAGCATTTT
abundance: NA; d_gene: NA; j_gene: TRBJ1-2; v_gene: TRBV30; CDR3aa: CAWTTGPANGYTF; CDR3nt: TGTGCCTGGACTACAGGGCCCGCTAATGGCTACACCTTC
abundance: once; d_gene: NA; j_gene: TRBJ2-7; v_gene: TRBV29-1; CDR3aa: CSVLRDSYEQYF; CDR3nt: TGCAGCGTTTTGAGAGACAGCTACGAGCAGTACTTC
abundance: NA; d_gene: NA; j_gene: TRBJ1-5; v_gene: TRBV7-2; CDR3aa: CASSPISGNQPQHF; CDR3nt: TGTGCCAGCAGCCCGATTAGCGGCAATCAGCCCCAGCATTTT
abundance: NA; d_gene: NA; j_gene: TRBJ2-1; v_gene: TRBV15; CDR3aa: CATSRDAGYEQFF; CDR3nt: TGTGCCACCAGCAGAGATGCCGGGTATGAGCAGTTCTTC
abundance: NA; d_gene: NA; j_gene: TRBJ2-5; v_gene: TRBV6-5; CDR3aa: CASSYSAPWETQYF; CDR3nt: TGTGCCAGCAGTTACTCGGCCCCGTGGGAGACCCAGTACTTC
abundance: NA; d_gene: NA; j_gene: TRBJ2-2; v_gene: TRBV19; CDR3aa: CASSIPGRSRGELFF; CDR3nt: TGTGCCAGTAGTATACCGGGACGGAGCCGCGGGGAGCTGTTTTTT
abundance: NA; d_gene: NA; j_gene: TRBJ2-7; v_gene: TRBV4-1; CDR3aa: CASSSYPRDDYEQYF; CDR3nt: TGCGCCAGCAGCTCTTATCCCCGGGATGACTACGAGCAGTACTTC
abundance: NA; d_gene: NA; j_gene: TRBJ1-5; v_gene: TRBV6-5; CDR3aa: CASAWGYGNQPQHF; CDR3nt: TGTGCCAGCGCTTGGGGCTATGGCAATCAGCCCCAGCATTTT
abundance: once; d_gene: TRBD2; j_gene: TRBJ2-3; v_gene: TRBV30; CDR3aa: CAWAKGLAQVDTQYF; CDR3nt: TGTGCCTGGGCCAAAGGACTAGCCCAAGTAGATACGCAGTATTTT
abundance: NA; d_gene: TRBD1; j_gene: TRBJ2-7; v_gene: TRBV2; CDR3aa: CASSARGTGVNHEQYF; CDR3nt: TGTGCCAGCAGTGCAAGAGGGACAGGGGTGAACCACGAGCAGTACTTC
abundance: NA; d_gene: NA; j_gene: TRBJ1-2; v_gene: TRBV30; CDR3aa: CASSRYPGVDYGYTF; CDR3nt: TGTGCCTCCTCCCGCTACCCAGGGGTGGACTATGGCTACACCTTC
abundance: NA; d_gene: NA; j_gene: TRBJ2-3; v_gene: TRBV28; CDR3aa: CASGAASTDTQYF; CDR3nt: TGTGCCAGCGGCGCAGCTAGCACAGATACGCAGTATTTT